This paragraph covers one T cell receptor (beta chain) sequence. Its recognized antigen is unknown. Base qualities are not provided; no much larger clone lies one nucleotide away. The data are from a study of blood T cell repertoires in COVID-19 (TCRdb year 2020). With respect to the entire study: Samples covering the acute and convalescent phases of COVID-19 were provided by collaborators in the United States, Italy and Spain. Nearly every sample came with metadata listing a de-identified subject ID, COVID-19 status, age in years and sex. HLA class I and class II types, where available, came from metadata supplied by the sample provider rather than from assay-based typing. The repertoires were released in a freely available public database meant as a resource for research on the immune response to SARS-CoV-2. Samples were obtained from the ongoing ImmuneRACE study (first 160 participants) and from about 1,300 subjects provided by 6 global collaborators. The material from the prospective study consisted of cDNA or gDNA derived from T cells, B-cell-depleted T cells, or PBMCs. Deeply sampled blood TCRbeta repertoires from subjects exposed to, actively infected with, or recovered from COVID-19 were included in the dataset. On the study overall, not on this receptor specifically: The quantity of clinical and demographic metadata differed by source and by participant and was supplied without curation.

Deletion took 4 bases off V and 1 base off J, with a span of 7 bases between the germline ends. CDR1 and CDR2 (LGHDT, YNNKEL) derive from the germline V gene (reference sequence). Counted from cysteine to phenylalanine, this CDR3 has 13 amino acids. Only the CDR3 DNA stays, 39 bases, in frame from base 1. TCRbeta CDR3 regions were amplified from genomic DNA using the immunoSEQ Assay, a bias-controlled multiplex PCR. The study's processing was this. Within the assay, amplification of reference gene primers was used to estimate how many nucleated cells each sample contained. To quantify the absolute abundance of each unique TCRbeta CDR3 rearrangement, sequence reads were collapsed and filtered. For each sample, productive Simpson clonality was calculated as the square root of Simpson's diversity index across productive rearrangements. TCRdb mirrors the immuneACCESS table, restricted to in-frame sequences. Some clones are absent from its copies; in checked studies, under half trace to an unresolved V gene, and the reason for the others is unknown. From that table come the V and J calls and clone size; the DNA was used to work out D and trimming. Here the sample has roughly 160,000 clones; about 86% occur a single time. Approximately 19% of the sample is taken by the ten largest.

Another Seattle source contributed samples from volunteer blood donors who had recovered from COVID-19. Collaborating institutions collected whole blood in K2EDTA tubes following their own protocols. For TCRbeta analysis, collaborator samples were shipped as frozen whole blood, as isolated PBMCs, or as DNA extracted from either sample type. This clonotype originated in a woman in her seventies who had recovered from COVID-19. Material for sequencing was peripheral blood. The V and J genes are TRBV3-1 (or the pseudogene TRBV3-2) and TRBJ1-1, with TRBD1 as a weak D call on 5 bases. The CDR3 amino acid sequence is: CASSLTGNTEAFF. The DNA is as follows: TGTGCCAGCAGCCTCACAGGGAACACTGAAGCTTTCTTT.